Listed below are T cell receptor beta chains from one sample, sequenced in a study of CD8+CD57+ T cells in acquired aplastic anemia. MiXCR, applied by TCRdb to the reads, yields one record per CDR3 protein. The sample consists of about 180,000 distinct CDR3 sequences, about 47% of them appearing once. The sample was sorted CD4+, CD8+, or CD8+CD57+ T cells (not recorded which) from PBMCs. The receptors derive from a human donor in good health. Both conserved end residues are part of each CDR3. Fields, in order: J gene, clone size, D gene, V gene, CDR3 DNA, CDR3 protein. The D gene is left open where the match is weak. Rows give clone size only sometimes, using once, few, many, or a class for an expanded clone.

>TRBJ2-5|once|TRBD1|TRBV25-1
TGTGCCAGCTCGTCGGGGACAGGGATGATGGAGACCCAGTACTTC
CASSSGTGMMETQYF
>TRBJ2-5|NA|NA|TRBV9
TGTGCCCGCAGTTACGGACAAGAGACCCAGTACTTC
CARSYGQETQYF
>TRBJ2-2|NA|NA|TRBV2
TGTGCCAGCAAGGCCGGGAAGGACACCGGGGAGCTGTTTTTT
CASKAGKDTGELFF
>TRBJ1-6|NA|NA|TRBV15
TGTGCCACCAGCGCCCGAGGAGGGGTTTCGAATTCACCCCTCCACTTT
CATSARGGVSNSPLHF
>TRBJ2-6|NA|TRBD2|TRBV28
TGTGCCAGCAGCCTCCTAGCGGGAGGGCCCTACGTCCTGACTTTC
CASSLLAGGPYVLTF
>TRBJ2-3|NA|NA|TRBV9
TGTGCCAGCAGCGTAGGGGGTAATACGCAGTATTTT
CASSVGGNTQYF
>TRBJ2-5|many|NA|TRBV19
TGTGCCAGTAGTCCCTGGAGGAGTCCCGAGACCCAGTACTTC
CASSPWRSPETQYF
>TRBJ2-3|NA|NA|TRBV20-1
TGCAGTGCGAAAGCCGGGGATACGCAGTATTTT
CSAKAGDTQYF
>TRBJ2-1|NA|NA|TRBV7-3
TGTGCCAGCAGCTTAACTGGGCAGTTCTTC
CASSLTGQFF
>TRBJ2-7|NA|NA|TRBV7-6
TGTGCCAGCAGCTTATCTGTAGGCCCCGGACTGGTTGAGCAGTACTTC
CASSLSVGPGLVEQYF
>TRBJ2-1|once|TRBD2|TRBV2
TGTGCCAGCAGTGGCATGACTAGCGATTACAATGAGCAGTTCTTC
CASSGMTSDYNEQFF
>TRBJ2-7|many|NA|TRBV5-1
TGCGCCAGCAGCTTGACGGGTCGGTCCTCCTACGAGCAGTACTTC
CASSLTGRSSYEQYF
>TRBJ1-2|once|NA|TRBV10-3
TGTGCCATCAGTGAGGGTGGGTTTGGCTACACCTTC
CAISEGGFGYTF
>TRBJ2-7|NA|NA|TRBV10-3
TGTGCCATCAAGGGAACAGGGCGCACCTACGAGCAGTACTTC
CAIKGTGRTYEQYF
>TRBJ1-6|many|TRBD1|TRBV7-9
TGTGCCAGCAGCCCCGGGACAGGCGATCGTGGTACCTATAATTCACCCCTCCACTTT
CASSPGTGDRGTYNSPLHF
>TRBJ1-5|many|TRBD1|TRBV19
TGTGCCAGTACCTCCCGGGACAGGGGAAGCAATCAGCCCCAGCATTTT
CASTSRDRGSNQPQHF
>TRBJ2-3|NA|TRBD1|TRBV7-8
TGTGCCAGCAGCCAAACAGGGGCTTTTACAGATACGCAGTATTTT
CASSQTGAFTDTQYF
>TRBJ2-1|many|TRBD2|TRBV19
TGTGCCAGTAGCCCGGGACTAGCGCTAACCTACAATGAGCAGTTCTTC
CASSPGLALTYNEQFF
>TRBJ2-5|NA|NA|TRBV2
TGTGCCAGCAGTGAAGCGCATAAGACTCCTTCTTTC
CASSEAHKTPSF
>TRBJ1-4|NA|NA|TRBV19
TGTGCCAGTGGGAGGGAGAGTGCAACTAATGAAAAACTGTTTTTT
CASGRESATNEKLFF
>TRBJ2-7|NA|TRBD1|TRBV5-1
TGCGCCAGCAGCTTGGGACAGGGGCCGGCCTACGAGCAGTACTTC
CASSLGQGPAYEQYF
>TRBJ2-7|NA|TRBD2|TRBV5-1
TGCGCCAGCAGCTTGAGGTCAACTAGCGGGAAAACCTACGAGCAGTACTTC
CASSLRSTSGKTYEQYF
>TRBJ2-1|few|TRBD2|TRBV5-1
TGCGCCAGCAGCTTTTTAGCGGGAGCTAACAATGAGCAGTTCTTC
CASSFLAGANNEQFF
>TRBJ2-7|NA|NA|TRBV29-1
TGCAGCGCCGTCGGGTACGAGCAGTACTTC
CSAVGYEQYF
>TRBJ1-5|many|NA|TRBV2
TGTGCCAGCAGTGAAGAAGGGGTAAGCAATCAGCCCCAGCATTTT
CASSEEGVSNQPQHF
>TRBJ2-1|NA|TRBD2|TRBV2
TGTGCCAGCAGTGAAGGGATAGCGGGGGGCCAGCAGTTCTTC
CASSEGIAGGQQFF
>TRBJ1-5|NA|NA|TRBV20-1
TGCAGTGCTAGTGTGGGATTTAGCAATCAGCCCCAGCATTTT
CSASVGFSNQPQHF
>TRBJ2-5|NA|TRBD2|TRBV7-8
TGTGCCAGCAGCCCCGCGGCGGGGGGCATAGAGACCCAGTACTTC
CASSPAAGGIETQYF
>TRBJ1-1|NA|NA|TRBV15
TGTGCCACCAGCAGAGGCCCCGGGACATCGGACACTGAAGCTTTCTTT
CATSRGPGTSDTEAFF
>TRBJ1-6|NA|NA|TRBV19
TGTGCCAGTAGTGTATGGGGAAGCTCCTATAATTCACCCCTCCACTTT
CASSVWGSSYNSPLHF
>TRBJ2-7|few|NA|TRBV10-3
TGTGCCATCAGTGAGAATTACGAGCAGTACTTC
CAISENYEQYF
>TRBJ2-7|many|TRBD1|TRBV20-1
TGCAGTGCCGTGAGACAGGGGATCTCCTACGAGCAGTACTTC
CSAVRQGISYEQYF
>TRBJ2-3|NA|TRBD2|TRBV7-3
TGTGCCAGCAGCAACCGCGGGGGGCCTAGCACAGATACGCAGTATTTT
CASSNRGGPSTDTQYF
>TRBJ2-7|many|NA|TRBV19
TGTGCCAGTAGTATGGTGACAGGGAGGACTAAGTACGAGCAGTACTTC
CASSMVTGRTKYEQYF
>TRBJ1-2|few|NA|TRBV7-9
TGTGCCAGCAGCTTAGACGCTAACTATGGCTACACCTTC
CASSLDANYGYTF
>TRBJ1-1|NA|NA|TRBV29-1
TGCAGCCCCTACGGACAGCCGAACACTGAAGCTTTCTTT
CSPYGQPNTEAFF
>TRBJ1-6|many|NA|TRBV9
TGTGCCAGCAGCACCCGACAGGAGCATTCACCCCTCCACTTT
CASSTRQEHSPLHF
>TRBJ2-5|many|TRBD2|TRBV12-3/TRBV12-4
TGTGCCAGCCTCCTATCGGCGGGAGGGGTAGAGACCCAGTACTTC
CASLLSAGGVETQYF
>TRBJ1-2|NA|TRBD1|TRBV10-3
TGTGCCATCAGTGACGGACAGGGGGTAGGTGGCTACACCTTC
CAISDGQGVGGYTF
>TRBJ2-3|NA|TRBD1|TRBV19
TGTGCCAGTAGTTACCCCTCGACAGGGACAGATACGCAGTATTTT
CASSYPSTGTDTQYF
>TRBJ2-7|NA|NA|TRBV7-9
TGTGCCAGCAGCGCCCCGGGAGACTTC
CASSAPGDF